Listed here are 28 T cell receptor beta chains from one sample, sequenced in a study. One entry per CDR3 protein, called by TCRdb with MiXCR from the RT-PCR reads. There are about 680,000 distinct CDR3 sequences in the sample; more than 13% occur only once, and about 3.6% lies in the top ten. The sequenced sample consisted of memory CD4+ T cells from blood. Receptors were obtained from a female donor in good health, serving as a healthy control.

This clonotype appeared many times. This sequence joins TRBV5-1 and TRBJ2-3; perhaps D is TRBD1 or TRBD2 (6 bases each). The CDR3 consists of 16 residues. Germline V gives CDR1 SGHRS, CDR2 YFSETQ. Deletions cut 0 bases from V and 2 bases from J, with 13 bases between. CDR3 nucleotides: TGCGCCAGCAGCTTGGCCGGGGGCCCCCCCACAGATACGCAGTATTTT. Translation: CASSLAGGPPTDTQYF.

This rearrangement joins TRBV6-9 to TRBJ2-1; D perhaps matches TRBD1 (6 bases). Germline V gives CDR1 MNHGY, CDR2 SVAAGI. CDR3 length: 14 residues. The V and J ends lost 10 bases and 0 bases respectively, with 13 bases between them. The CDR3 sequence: CATLDSTSYNEQFF. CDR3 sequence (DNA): TGTGCCACCCTGGACAGTACCTCCTACAATGAGCAGTTCTTC.

In DNA, the CDR3 is TGCAGTGCTCCACCTGGGGGGTACTATGGCTACACCTTC. Translation: CSAPPGGYYGYTF. This rearrangement joins TRBV20-1 to TRBJ1-2; D perhaps matches TRBD1 (5 bases). CDR1 is DFQATT and CDR2 is SNEGSKA in the germline V gene (reference sequence). Trimming removed 5 bases from V and 3 bases from J, with 13 bases in between. This CDR3 spans 13 amino acids.

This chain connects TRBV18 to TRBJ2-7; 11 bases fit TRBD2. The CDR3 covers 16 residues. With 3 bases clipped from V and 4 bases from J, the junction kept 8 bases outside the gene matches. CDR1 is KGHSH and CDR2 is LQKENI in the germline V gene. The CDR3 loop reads CASSPAYTSGSYEQYF. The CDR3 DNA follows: TGTGCCAGCTCACCGGCCTATACTAGCGGGAGTTACGAGCAGTACTTC.

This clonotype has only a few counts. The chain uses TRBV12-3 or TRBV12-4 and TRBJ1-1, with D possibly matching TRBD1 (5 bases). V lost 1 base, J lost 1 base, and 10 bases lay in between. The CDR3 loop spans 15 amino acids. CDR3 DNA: TGTGCCAGCAGTTTAGTTTCTGGGGCGAACACTGAAGCTTTCTTT. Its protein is CASSLVSGANTEAFF.

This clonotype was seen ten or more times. The CDR3 loop is CASSLGTSGTSPQETQYF. The CDR3 region has the DNA TGTGCCAGCAGTCTCGGGACTAGCGGGACCAGCCCCCAAGAGACCCAGTACTTC. The chain uses TRBV12-3 or TRBV12-4 and TRBJ2-5, with 13 bases matching TRBD2. There are 18 residues in the CDR3. The ends lost 5 bases at V and 1 base at J; junction bases unmatched: 10.

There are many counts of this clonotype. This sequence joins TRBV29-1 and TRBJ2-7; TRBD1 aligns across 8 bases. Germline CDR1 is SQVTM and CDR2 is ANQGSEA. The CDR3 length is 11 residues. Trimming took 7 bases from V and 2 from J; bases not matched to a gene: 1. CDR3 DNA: TGCAGCGGGGGACAGGCCTACGAGCAGTACTTC. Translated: CSGGQAYEQYF.

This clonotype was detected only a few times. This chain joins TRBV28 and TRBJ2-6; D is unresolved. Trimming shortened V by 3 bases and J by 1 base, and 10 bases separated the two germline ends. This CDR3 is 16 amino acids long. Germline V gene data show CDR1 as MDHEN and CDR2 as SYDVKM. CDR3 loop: CASSFLGFSGANVLTF. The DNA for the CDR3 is TGTGCCAGCAGTTTTCTGGGGTTTTCTGGGGCCAACGTCCTGACTTTC.

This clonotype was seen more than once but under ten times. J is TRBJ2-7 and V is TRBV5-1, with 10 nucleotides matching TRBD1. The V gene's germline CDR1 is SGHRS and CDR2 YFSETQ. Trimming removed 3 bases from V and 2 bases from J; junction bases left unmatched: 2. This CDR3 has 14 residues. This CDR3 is CASSWGTGAYEQYF. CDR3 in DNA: TGCGCCAGCAGCTGGGGGACAGGGGCCTACGAGCAGTACTTC.

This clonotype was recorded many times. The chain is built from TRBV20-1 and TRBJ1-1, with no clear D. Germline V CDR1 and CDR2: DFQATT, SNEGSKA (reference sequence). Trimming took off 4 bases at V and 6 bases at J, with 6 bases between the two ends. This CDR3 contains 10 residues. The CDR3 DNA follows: TGCAGTGCTACTGACTCTGAAGCTTTCTTT. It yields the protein CSATDSEAFF.

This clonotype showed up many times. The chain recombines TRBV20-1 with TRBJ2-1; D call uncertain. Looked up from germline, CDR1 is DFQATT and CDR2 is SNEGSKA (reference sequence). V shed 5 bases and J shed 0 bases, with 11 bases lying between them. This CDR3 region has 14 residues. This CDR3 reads CSAPTRSSYNEQFF. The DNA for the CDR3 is TGCAGTGCTCCCACCCGGAGCTCCTACAATGAGCAGTTCTTC.

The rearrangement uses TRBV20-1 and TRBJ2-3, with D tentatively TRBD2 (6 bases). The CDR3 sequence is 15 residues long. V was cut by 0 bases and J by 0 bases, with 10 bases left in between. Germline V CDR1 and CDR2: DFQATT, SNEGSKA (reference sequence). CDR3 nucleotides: TGCAGTGCTAGAGATTTGCGGGGAAGCACAGATACGCAGTATTTT. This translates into CSARDLRGSTDTQYF.

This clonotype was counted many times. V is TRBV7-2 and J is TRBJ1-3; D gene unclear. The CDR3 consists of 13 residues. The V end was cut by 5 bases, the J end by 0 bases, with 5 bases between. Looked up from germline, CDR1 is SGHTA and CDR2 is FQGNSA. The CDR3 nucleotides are TGTGCCAGCAGCCCCGACTCTGGAAACACCATATATTTT. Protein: CASSPDSGNTIYF.

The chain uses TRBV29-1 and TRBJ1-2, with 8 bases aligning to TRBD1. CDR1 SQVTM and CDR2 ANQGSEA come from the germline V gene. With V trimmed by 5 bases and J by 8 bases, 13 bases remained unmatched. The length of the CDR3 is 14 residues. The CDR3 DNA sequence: TGCAGCGTTTTTCCAAACGACAGGGGCGGCGGCTACACCTTC. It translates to CSVFPNDRGGGYTF. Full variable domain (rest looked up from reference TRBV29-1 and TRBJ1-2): SAVISQKPSRDICQRGTSLTIQCQVDSQVTMMFWYRQQPGQSLTLIATANQGSEATYESGFVIDKFPISRPNLTFSTLTVSNMSPEDSSIYLCSVFPNDRGGGYTFGSGTRLTVV.

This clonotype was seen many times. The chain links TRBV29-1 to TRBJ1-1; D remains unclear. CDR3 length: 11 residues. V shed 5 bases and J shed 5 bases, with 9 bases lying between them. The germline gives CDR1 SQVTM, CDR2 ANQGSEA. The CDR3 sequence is CSVRYGTEAFF. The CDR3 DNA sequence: TGCAGCGTTCGGTACGGTACTGAAGCTTTCTTT.

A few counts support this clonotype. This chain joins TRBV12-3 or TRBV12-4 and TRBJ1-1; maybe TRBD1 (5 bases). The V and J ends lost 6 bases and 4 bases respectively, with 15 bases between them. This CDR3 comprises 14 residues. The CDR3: CASSFQGSATEAFF. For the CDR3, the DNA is TGTGCCAGCAGCTTTCAGGGCAGCGCCACTGAAGCTTTCTTT.

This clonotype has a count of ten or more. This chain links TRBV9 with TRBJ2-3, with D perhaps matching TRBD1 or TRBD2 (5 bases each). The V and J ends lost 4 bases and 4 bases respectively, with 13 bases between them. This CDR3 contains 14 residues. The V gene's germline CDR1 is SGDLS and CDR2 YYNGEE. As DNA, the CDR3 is TGTGCCAGCAGCTCTCCGGGGCGTCCAGATACGCAGTATTTT. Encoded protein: CASSSPGRPDTQYF.

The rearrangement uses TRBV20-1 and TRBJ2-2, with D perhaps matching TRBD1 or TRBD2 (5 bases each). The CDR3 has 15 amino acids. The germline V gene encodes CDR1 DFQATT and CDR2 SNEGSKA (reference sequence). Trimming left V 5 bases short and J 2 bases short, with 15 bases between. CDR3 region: CSALAEGANTGELFF. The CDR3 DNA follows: TGCAGTGCTCTAGCAGAAGGGGCCAACACCGGGGAGCTGTTTTTT.

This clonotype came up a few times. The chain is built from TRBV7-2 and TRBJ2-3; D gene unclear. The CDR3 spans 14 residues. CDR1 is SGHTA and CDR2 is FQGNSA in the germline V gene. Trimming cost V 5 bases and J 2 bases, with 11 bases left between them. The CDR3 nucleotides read TGTGCCAGCAGCCCGACTTACAACACAGATACGCAGTATTTT. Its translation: CASSPTYNTDTQYF. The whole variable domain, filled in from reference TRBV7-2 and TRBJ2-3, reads GAGVSQSPSNKVTEKGKDVELRCDPISGHTALYWYRQSLGQGLEFLIYFQGNSAPDKSGLPSDRFSAERTGGSVSTLTIQRTQQEDSAVYLCASSPTYNTDTQYFGPGTRLTVL.

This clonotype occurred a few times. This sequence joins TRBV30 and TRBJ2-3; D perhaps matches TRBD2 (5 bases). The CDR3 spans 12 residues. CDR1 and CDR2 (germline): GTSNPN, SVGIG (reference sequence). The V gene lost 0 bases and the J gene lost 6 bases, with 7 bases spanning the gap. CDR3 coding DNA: TGTGCCTGGAGTGTAAGAGGGGATACGCAGTATTTT. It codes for CAWSVRGDTQYF.

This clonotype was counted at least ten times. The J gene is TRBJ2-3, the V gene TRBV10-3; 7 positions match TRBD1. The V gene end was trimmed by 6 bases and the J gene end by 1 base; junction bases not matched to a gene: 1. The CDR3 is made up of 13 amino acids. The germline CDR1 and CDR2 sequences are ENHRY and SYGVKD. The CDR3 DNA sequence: TGTGCCATCAGCGGGACAGGCACAGATACGCAGTATTTT. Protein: CAISGTGTDTQYF.

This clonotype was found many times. The CDR3 DNA is TGTGCCAGCAGTGAAGCGCGGGGTTGGGCTTCCTCTGATACGCAGTATTTT. Its protein is CASSEARGWASSDTQYF. The chain links TRBV6-1 to TRBJ2-3, with D perhaps matching TRBD2 (6 bases). This CDR3 region has 17 residues. The germline gives CDR1 MNHNS, CDR2 SASEGT. Deletions cut 0 bases from V and 6 bases from J, with 19 bases between.

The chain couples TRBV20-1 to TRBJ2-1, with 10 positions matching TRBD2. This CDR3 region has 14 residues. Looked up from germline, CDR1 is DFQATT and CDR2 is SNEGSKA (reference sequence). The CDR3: CSAVAGGSYNEQFF. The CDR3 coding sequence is TGCAGCGCCGTAGCGGGAGGTTCCTACAATGAGCAGTTCTTC.

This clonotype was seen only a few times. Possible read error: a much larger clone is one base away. CDR3 amino acids: CSAREDRNTEAFF. The CDR3 nucleotides are TGCAGTGCTAGAGAGGACAGGAACACTGAAGCTTTCTTT. This chain uses TRBV20-1 with TRBJ1-1; D possibly corresponds to TRBD1 (6 bases). The germline V and J ends were trimmed by 0 bases and 1 base, with 6 bases remaining between them. The CDR3 sequence is 13 residues long. CDR1 is DFQATT and CDR2 is SNEGSKA in the germline V gene (reference sequence).

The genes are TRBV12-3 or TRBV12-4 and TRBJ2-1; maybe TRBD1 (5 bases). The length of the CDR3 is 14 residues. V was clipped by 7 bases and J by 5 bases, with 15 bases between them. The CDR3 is CASNPTQGNNEQFF. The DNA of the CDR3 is TGTGCCAGCAATCCCACCCAGGGTAACAATGAGCAGTTCTTC.

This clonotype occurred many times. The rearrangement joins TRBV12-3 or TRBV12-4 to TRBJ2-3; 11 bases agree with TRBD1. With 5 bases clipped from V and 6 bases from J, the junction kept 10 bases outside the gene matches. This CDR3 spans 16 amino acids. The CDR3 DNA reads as TGTGCCAGCAGTCCTGGACAGGGGGCTGTTGGGGATACGCAGTATTTT. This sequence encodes CASSPGQGAVGDTQYF.

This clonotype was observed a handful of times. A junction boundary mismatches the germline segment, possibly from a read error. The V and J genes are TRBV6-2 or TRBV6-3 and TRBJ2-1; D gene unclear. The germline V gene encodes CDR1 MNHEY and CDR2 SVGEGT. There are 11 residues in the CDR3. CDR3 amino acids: CASSRPRAVVF. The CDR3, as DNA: TGTGCCAGCAGCCGTCCTAGGGCAGTGGTCTTC.

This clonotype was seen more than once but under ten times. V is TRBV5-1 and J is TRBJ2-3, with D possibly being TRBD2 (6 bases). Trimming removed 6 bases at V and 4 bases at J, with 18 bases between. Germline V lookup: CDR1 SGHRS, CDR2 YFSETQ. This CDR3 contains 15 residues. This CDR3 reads CASTSSGSPSDTQYF. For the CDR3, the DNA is TGCGCCAGCACATCAAGCGGGTCACCTTCAGATACGCAGTATTTT.